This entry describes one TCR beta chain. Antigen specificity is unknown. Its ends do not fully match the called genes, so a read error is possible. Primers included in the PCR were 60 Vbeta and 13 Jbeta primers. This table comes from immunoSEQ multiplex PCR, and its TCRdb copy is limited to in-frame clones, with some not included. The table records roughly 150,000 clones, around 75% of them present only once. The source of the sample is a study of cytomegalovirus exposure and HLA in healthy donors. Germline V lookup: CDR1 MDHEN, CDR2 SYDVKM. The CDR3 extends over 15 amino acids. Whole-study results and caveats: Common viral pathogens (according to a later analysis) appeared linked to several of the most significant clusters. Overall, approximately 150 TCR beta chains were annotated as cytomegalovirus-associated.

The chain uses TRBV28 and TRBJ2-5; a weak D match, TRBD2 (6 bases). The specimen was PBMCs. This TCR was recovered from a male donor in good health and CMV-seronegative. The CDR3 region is CASSFGGSGPAAHNF. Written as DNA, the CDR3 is TGTGCCAGCAGTTTCGGGGGATCCGGGCCTGCGGCCCACAACTTC.